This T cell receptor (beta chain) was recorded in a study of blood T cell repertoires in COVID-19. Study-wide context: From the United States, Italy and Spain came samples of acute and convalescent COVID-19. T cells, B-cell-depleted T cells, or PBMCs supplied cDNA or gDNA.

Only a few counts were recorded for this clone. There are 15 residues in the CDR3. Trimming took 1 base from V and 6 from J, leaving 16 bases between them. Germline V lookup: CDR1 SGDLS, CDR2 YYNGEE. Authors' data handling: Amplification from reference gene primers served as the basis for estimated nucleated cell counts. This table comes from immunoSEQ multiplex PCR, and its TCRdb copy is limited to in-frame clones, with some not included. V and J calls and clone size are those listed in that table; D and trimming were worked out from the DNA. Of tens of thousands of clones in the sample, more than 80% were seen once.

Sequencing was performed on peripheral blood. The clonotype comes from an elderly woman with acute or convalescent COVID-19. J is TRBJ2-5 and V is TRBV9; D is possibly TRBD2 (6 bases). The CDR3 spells CASSVQDGRVQTQYF. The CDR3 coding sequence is TGTGCCAGCAGCGTACAGGACGGGAGAGTACAGACCCAGTACTTC.